One and the same sample provided the 5 T cell receptor beta chains below, sequenced in a study of shared clonotypes between healthy human individuals. The data were produced by immunoSEQ multiplex PCR, yet TCRdb's version contains in-frame clones alone and is incomplete. The top ten clones hold around 0.14% of a sample with a few million clones, around 94% of them seen once. The sample taken for sequencing was naive CD4+ T cells sorted from blood. Subset in this sample: CD45RA+ positively selected. The receptors shown here come from a man between 18 and 35 years old in good health.

This rearrangement joins TRBV5-8 to TRBJ1-5, with 11 bases matching TRBD1. The V gene's germline CDR1 is SGHTS and CDR2 YDEGEE. The J segment lost 9 bases and the V segment lost 1 base, leaving 6 bases of the junction unmatched. The CDR3 length is 15 residues. The CDR3 DNA follows: TGTGCCAGCAGCTTGCCCGGGACAGGGGGTTCGCCCCAGCATTTT. It translates to CASSLPGTGGSPQHF.

The V gene is TRBV7-8, the J gene TRBJ2-7, with 7 bases matching TRBD2. This CDR3 region has 16 residues. V was clipped by 4 bases and J by 3 bases; unmatched bases: 12. Germline CDR1 and CDR2: SGHVS and FQNEAQ. The CDR3 nucleotides read TGTGCCAGCAGCTCCCCCGGGCTAGCGGTACTCTACGAGCAGTACTTC. It specifies CASSSPGLAVLYEQYF.

The J gene is TRBJ1-6, the V gene TRBV6-1, with D maybe TRBD1 (5 bases). Per germline, CDR1 MNHNS and CDR2 SASEGT. CDR3 length equals 15 residues. Trimming took 6 bases from V and 10 from J, leaving 19 bases between them. The DNA for the CDR3 is TGTGCCAGCAGCACAACCCCGGGGGAAGCATCACCCCTCCACTTT. The encoded protein is CASSTTPGEASPLHF.

V and J are TRBV4-3 and TRBJ1-5, with D possibly TRBD1 on 6 matching bases. V was pared by 2 bases and J by 7 bases, with 12 bases between. This CDR3 has 14 amino acids. Per germline, CDR1 LGHNA and CDR2 YSLEER. DNA for the CDR3: TGCGCCAGCAGCCAAACAGGGATTGGCCAGCCCCAGCATTTT. This sequence encodes CASSQTGIGQPQHF.

The J gene is TRBJ1-6, the V gene TRBV5-6; 7 nucleotides match TRBD1. The CDR3 loop spans 16 amino acids. Trimming at V came to 6 bases and at J to 3 bases, leaving 9 bases not matched to a gene. Germline V CDR1 and CDR2: SGHDT, YYEEEE. Here the CDR3 DNA reads TGTGCCAGCACCTACAGGGGAAGCGGCTATAATTCACCCCTCCACTTT. Encoded protein: CASTYRGSGYNSPLHF. The whole variable domain, remainder taken from reference TRBV5-6 and TRBJ1-6, is DAGVTQSPTHLIKTRGQQVTLRCSPKSGHDTVSWYQQALGQGPQFIFQYYEEEERQRGNFPDRFSGHQFPNYSSELNVNALLLGDSALYLCASTYRGSGYNSPLHFGNGTRLTVT.